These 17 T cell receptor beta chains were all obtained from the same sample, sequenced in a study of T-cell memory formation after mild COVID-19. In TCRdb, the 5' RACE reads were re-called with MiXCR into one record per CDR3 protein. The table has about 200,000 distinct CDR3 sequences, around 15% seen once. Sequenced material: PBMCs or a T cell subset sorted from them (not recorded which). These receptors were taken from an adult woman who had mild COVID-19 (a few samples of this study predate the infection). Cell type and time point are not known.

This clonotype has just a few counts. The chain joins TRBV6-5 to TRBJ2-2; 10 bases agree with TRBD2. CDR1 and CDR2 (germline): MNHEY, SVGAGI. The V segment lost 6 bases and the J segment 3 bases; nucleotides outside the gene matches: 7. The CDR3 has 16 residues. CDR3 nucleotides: TGTGCCAGCAGCGGGGGGCTAGCGGGGGACACCGGGGAGCTGTTTTTT. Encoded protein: CASSGGLAGDTGELFF.

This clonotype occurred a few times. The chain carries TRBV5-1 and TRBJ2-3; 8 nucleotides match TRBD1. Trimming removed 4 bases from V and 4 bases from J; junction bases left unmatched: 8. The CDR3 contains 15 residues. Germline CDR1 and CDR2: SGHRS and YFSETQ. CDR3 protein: CASSQGQAAPDTQYF. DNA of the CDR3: TGCGCCAGCAGCCAGGGACAGGCTGCCCCAGATACGCAGTATTTT.

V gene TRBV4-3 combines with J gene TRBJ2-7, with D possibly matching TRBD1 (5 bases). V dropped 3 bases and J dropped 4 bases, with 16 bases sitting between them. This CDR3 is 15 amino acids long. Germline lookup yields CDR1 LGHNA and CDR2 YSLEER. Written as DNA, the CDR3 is TGCGCCAGCAGCCACTCTATAAATTCAGGGTACGAGCAGTACTTC. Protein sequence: CASSHSINSGYEQYF.

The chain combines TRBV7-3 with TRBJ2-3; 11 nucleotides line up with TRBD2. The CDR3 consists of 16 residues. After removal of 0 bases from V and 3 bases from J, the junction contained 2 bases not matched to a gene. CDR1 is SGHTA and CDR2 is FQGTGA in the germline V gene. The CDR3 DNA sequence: TGTGCCAGCAGCTTAACGCTAGCGGGGGGAACAGATACGCAGTATTTT. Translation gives CASSLTLAGGTDTQYF. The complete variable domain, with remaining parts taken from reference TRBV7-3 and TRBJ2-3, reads GAGVSQTPSNKVTEKGKYVELRCDPISGHTALYWYRQSLGQGPEFLIYFQGTGAADDSGLPNDRFFAVRPEGSVSTLKIQRTERGDSAVYLCASSLTLAGGTDTQYFGPGTRLTVL.

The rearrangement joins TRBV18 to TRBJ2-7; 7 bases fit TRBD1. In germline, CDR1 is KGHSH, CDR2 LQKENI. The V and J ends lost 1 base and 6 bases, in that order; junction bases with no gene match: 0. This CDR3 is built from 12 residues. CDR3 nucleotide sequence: TGTGCCAGCTCACCACAGGGGGCCGAGCAGTACTTC. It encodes CASSPQGAEQYF.

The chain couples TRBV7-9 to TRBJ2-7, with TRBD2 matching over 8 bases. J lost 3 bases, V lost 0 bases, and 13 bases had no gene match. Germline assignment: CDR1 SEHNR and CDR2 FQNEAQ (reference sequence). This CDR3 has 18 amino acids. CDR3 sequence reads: CASSLAGGSGKKNYEQYF. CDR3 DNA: TGTGCCAGCAGCTTAGCGGGGGGTAGCGGGAAAAAGAACTACGAGCAGTACTTC. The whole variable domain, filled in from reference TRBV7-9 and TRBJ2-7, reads DTGVSQNPRHKITKRGQNVTFRCDPISEHNRLYWYRQTLGQGPEFLTYFQNEAQLEKSRLLSDRFSAERPKGSFSTLEIQRTEQGDSAMYLCASSLAGGSGKKNYEQYFGPGTRLTVT.

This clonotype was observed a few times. Written as DNA, the CDR3 is TGCAGCGTTGAAAATCATCCCGGGGGGGGCGAGGCCAACGTCCTGACTTTC. Its protein is CSVENHPGGGEANVLTF. The rearrangement uses TRBV29-1 and TRBJ2-6; 8 bases fit TRBD2. CDR3 length: 17 amino acids. V lost 2 bases, J lost 6 bases, and 12 bases stayed unmatched. In germline, CDR1 is SQVTM, CDR2 ANQGSEA.

CDR3 amino acids: CSALRGHNEQFF. CDR3 sequence (DNA): TGCAGTGCTCTGAGGGGTCACAATGAGCAGTTCTTC. The chain combines TRBV20-1 with TRBJ2-1, with D perhaps being TRBD1 or TRBD2 (5 bases each). The CDR3 runs to 12 residues. The germline V and J ends were trimmed by 5 bases and 5 bases, with 10 bases remaining between them. CDR1 and CDR2 from the germline V gene are DFQATT and SNEGSKA (reference sequence).

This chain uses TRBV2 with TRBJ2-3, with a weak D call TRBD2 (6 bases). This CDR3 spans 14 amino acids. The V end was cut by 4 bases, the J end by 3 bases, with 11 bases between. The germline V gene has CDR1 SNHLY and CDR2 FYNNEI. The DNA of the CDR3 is TGTGCCAGCAGTGGGAGGGAGTTTACAGATACGCAGTATTTT. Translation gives CASSGREFTDTQYF. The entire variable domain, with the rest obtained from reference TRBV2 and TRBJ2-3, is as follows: EPEVTQTPSHQVTQMGQEVILRCVPISNHLYFYWYRQILGQKVEFLVSFYNNEISEKSEIFDDQFSVERPDGSNFTLKIRSTKLEDSAMYFCASSGREFTDTQYFGPGTRLTVL.

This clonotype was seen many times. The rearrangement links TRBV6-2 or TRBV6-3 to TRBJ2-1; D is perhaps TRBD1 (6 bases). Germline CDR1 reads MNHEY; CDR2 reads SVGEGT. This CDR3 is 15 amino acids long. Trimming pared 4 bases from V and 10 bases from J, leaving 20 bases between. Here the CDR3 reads CASSSGPSQRGEQFF. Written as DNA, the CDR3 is TGTGCCAGCAGTTCCGGGCCCTCTCAAAGGGGGGAGCAGTTCTTC.

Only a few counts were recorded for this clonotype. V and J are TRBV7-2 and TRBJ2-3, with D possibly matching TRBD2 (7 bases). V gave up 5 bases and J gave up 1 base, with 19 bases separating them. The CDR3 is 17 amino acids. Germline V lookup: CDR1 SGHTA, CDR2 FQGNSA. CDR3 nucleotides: TGTGCCAGCAGCCGAACCGGGGGGCGGGCCCGCACAGATACGCAGTATTTT. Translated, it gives CASSRTGGRARTDTQYF.

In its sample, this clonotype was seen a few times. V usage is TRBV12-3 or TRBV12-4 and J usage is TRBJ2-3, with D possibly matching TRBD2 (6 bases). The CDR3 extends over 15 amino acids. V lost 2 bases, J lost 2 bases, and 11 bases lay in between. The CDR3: CASSLRRGYTDTQYF. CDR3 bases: TGTGCCAGCAGTTTAAGGCGGGGCTACACAGATACGCAGTATTTT.

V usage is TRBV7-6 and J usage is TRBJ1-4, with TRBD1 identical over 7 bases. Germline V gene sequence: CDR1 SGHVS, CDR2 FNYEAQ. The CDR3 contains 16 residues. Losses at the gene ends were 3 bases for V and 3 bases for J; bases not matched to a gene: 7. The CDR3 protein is CASSFTYRGPNEKLFF. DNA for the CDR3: TGTGCCAGCAGCTTCACTTACAGGGGTCCTAATGAAAAACTGTTTTTT. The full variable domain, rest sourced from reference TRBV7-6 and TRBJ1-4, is GAGVSQSPRYKVTKRGQDVALRCDPISGHVSLYWYRQALGQGPEFLTYFNYEAQQDKSGLPNDRFSAERPEGSISTLTIQRTEQRDSAMYRCASSFTYRGPNEKLFFGSGTQLSVL.

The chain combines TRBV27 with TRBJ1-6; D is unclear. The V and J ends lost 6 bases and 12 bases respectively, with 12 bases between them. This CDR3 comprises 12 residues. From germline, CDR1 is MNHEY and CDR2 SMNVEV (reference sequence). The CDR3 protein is CASRFSNGPLHF. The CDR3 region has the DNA TGTGCCAGCAGGTTCTCGAACGGACCCCTCCACTTT.

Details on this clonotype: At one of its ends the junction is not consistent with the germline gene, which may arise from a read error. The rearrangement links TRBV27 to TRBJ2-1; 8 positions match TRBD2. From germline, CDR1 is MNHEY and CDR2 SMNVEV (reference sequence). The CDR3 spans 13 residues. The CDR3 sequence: CDSRPGGGNEQFF. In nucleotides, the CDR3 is TGTGACAGCAGGCCCGGGGGGGGCAATGAGCAGTTCTTC.

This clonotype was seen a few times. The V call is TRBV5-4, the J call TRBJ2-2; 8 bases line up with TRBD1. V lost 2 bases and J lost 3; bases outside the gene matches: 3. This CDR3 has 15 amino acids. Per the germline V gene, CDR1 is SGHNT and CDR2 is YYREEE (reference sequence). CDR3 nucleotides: TGTGCCAGCAGCTTAGGGACAGGCTACACCGGGGAGCTGTTTTTT. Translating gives CASSLGTGYTGELFF.

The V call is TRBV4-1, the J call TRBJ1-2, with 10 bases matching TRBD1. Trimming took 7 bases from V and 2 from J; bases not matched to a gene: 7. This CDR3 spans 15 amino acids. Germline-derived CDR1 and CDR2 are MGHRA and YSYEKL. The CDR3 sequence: CASTNSDRGNYGYTF. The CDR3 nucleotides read TGCGCCAGCACGAACTCGGACAGGGGGAACTATGGCTACACCTTC.